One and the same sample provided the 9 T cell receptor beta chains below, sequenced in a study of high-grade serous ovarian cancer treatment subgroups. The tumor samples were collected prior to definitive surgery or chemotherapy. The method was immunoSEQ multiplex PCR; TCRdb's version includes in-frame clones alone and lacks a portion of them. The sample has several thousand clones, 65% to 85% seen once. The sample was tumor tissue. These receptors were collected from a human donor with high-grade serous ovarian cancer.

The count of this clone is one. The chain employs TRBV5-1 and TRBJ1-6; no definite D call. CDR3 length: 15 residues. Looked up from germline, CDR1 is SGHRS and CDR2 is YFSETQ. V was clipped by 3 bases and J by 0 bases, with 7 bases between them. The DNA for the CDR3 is TGCGCCAGCAGCTCCAGGAGCTCCTATAATTCACCCCTCCACTTT. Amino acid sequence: CASSSRSSYNSPLHF. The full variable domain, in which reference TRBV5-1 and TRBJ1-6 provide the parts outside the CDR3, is KAGVTQTPRYLIKTRGQQVTLSCSPISGHRSVSWYQQTPGQGLQFLFEYFSETQRNKGNFPGRFSGRQFSNSRSEMNVSTLELGDSALYLCASSSRSSYNSPLHFGNGTRLTVT.

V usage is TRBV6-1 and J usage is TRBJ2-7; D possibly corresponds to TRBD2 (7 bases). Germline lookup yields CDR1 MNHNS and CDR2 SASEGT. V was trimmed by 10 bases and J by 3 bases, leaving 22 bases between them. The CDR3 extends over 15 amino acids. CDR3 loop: CATYKGRGGNYEQYF. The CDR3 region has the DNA TGTGCCACCTACAAGGGGAGGGGGGGGAACTACGAGCAGTACTTC.

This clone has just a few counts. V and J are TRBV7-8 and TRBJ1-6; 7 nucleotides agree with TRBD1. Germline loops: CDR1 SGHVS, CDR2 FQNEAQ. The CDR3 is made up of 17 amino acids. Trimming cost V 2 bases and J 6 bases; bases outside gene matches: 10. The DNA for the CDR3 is TGTGCCAGCAGCTTATCGTCAGGGGGAGCGGCTAATTCACCCCTCCACTTT. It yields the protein CASSLSSGGAANSPLHF.

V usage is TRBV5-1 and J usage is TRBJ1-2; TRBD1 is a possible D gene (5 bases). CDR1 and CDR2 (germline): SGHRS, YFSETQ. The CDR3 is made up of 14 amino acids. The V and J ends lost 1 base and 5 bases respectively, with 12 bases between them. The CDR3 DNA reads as TGCGCCAGCAGCTTGTTCAGGGCACAGTATGGCTACACCTTC. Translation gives CASSLFRAQYGYTF.

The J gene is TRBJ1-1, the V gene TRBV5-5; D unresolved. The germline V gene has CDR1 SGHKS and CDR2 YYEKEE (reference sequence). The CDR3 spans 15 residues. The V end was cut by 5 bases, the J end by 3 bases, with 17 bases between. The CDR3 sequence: CASRYAGSRDTEAFF. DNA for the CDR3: TGTGCCAGCAGGTACGCCGGGTCACGGGACACTGAAGCTTTCTTT.

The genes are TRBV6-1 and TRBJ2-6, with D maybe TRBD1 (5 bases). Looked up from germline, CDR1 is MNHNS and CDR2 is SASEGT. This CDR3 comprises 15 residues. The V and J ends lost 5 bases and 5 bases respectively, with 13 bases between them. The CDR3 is CASSQGAQRANVLTF. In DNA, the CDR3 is TGTGCCAGCAGTCAAGGGGCACAACGGGCCAACGTCCTGACTTTC.

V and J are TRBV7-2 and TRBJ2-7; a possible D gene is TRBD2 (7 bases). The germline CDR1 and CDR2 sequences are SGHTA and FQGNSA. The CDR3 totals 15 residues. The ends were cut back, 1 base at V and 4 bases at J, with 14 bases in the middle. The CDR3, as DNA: TGTGCCAGCAGCTTAGTGGGGGGGGCGACGTACGAGCAGTACTTC. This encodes CASSLVGGATYEQYF.

CDR3: CASSMGGNYGYTF. The CDR3 nucleotides are TGTGCCAGCTCTATGGGAGGGAACTATGGCTACACCTTC. The V and J genes are TRBV28 and TRBJ1-2; D is unclear. The CDR3 consists of 13 residues. The V gene's germline CDR1 is MDHEN and CDR2 SYDVKM. The germline V and J ends were trimmed by 8 bases and 2 bases, with 12 bases remaining between them.

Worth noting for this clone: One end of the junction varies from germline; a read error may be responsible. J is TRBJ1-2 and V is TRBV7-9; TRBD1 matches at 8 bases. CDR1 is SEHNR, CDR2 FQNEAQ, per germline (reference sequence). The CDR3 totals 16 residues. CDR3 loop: CASSQDFQGARYGYTF. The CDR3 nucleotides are TGCGCCAGCAGCCAAGACTTTCAGGGGGCTCGCTATGGCTACACCTTC.